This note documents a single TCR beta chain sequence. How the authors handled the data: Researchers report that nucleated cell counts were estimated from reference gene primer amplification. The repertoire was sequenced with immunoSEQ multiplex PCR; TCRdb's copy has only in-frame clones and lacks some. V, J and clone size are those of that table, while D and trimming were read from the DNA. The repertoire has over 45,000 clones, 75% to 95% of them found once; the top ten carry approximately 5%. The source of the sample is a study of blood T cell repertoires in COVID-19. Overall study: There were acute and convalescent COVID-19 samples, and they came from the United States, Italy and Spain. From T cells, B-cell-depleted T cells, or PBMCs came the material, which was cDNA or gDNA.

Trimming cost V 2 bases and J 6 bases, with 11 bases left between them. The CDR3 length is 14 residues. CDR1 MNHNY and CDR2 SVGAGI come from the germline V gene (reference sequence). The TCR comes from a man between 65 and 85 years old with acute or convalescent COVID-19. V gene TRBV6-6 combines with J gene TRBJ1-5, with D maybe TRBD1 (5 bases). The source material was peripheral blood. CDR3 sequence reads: CASSYAWGGQPQHF. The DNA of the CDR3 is TGTGCCAGCAGTTACGCCTGGGGGGGTCAGCCCCAGCATTTT.